This is a list of T cell receptor beta chains from one sample in a study of graft-versus-host responses after intestinal transplantation. Assay: immunoSEQ multiplex PCR; the TCRdb copy retains only in-frame clones and omits some. The table shows 40,000 to 45,000 clones, with roughly nine tenths occurring only once. Material: PBMCs, obtained around 320 days after intestinal transplant. All receptors derive from a human patient who received an intestinal transplant, so some T cells may come from the graft donor. The CDR3 runs from the conserved cysteine through the conserved F or W.

V,CDR3
TRBV2,CASSEASGGPTDTQYF
TRBV5-1,CASSSDRGNTGELFF
TRBV6-1,CASSRIKTQGNEQYF
TRBV11-2,CASSLGGGRDNSPLHF
TRBV9,CASSVATGNAEAFF
TRBV2,CASTDRGRWNEQFF
TRBV29-1,CSVVRTGTNTEAFF
TRBV5-1,CASSPPSTGVNTEAFF
TRBV2,CASSDLQNNQPQHF
TRBV29-1,CSVVPTGNPTDTQYF
TRBV3-1/TRBV3-2,CANPGEYF
TRBV5-1,CASSTGQGPPLHF
TRBV6-5,CASNLAGGSGNEQFF
TRBV6-1,CASSRVLGTNSPLHF
TRBV28,CASSFLPGVGEQFF
TRBV27,CASSSPTSGVSEQYF
TRBV10-3,CAISVSSGPLLRNEQFF
TRBV11-3,CASSFGGAAEAFF
TRBV28,CASSRAGGSGTDTQYF
TRBV2,CASRSAGVVIGELFF
TRBV9,CASSPEYPTSGANVLTF
TRBV7-3,CASSLLRGKGNTGELFF
TRBV6-1,CANPRGGPGSCFF
TRBV28,CASSYRADTQYF
TRBV28,CASSLAGTVGQYF
TRBV2,CASVGQGAHEQYF
TRBV19,CASSIDLDRGLYNEQFF
TRBV5-6,CASSRRTGESFLDTQYF
TRBV6-4,CASSDNPGGATPLHF
TRBV28,CASSSRTVTGDEQFF